The source of this TCR beta chain is a study of T cell responses to AZD1222 COVID-19 vaccine. In germline, CDR1 is SGHAT, CDR2 FQNNGV. After removal of 1 base from V and 7 bases from J, the junction contained 6 bases not matched to a gene. This CDR3 has 15 residues. General study findings and limits: Among those given AZD1222, only six or seven were seropositive at baseline. Mapped onto spike, vaccine-associated CD4 TCRs spanned it and were dominant at 160-218 and 743-854.

About this clone: Its target is not known.

Assay used: immunoSEQ multiplex PCR; TCRdb lists only in-frame clones, some missing. The sample contains under 95,000 clones, about 89% of which appear only once. This TCR was sampled from an adult in good health. This rearrangement joins TRBV11-2 to TRBJ2-1, with TRBD2 matching over 8 bases. The material sequenced was peripheral blood, taken on day 0 of AZD1222 vaccination. In DNA, the CDR3 is TGTGCCAGCAGCTTAGCCGGGACTAGGCGGAATGAGCAGTTCTTC. It yields the protein CASSLAGTRRNEQFF.